Listed below are T cell receptor beta chains from one sample, sequenced in a study of T cells in localized non-small cell lung cancer. Assay: immunoSEQ multiplex PCR; the TCRdb copy retains only in-frame clones and omits some. This sample has tens of thousands of clones, with 70% to 90% found just once. Sample: peripheral blood, taken before any cancer treatment. The receptors were gathered from a woman aged 35-75 years with stage I lung adenocarcinoma. The CDR3 runs from the conserved cysteine through the conserved F or W. The order of the fields is CDR3 protein, V gene, J gene, clone size. The listing skips clone size in some rows; elsewhere it reads once, few, many or a size class.

CDR3aa: CASSAPGQGAYEQYF; v_gene: TRBV6-6; j_gene: TRBJ2-7; abundance: -
CDR3aa: CASSSRRAGGGQPQHF; v_gene: TRBV28; j_gene: TRBJ1-5; abundance: -
CDR3aa: CASSPRQRGTKNTEAFF; v_gene: TRBV7-2; j_gene: TRBJ1-1; abundance: -
CDR3aa: CASSLTTGVDNSPLHF; v_gene: TRBV5-1; j_gene: TRBJ1-6; abundance: -
CDR3aa: CAGRVSSGNTIYF; v_gene: TRBV6-1; j_gene: TRBJ1-3; abundance: -
CDR3aa: CASSVVGQFGETQYF; v_gene: TRBV9; j_gene: TRBJ2-5; abundance: few
CDR3aa: CASTSGTGATEAFF; v_gene: TRBV28; j_gene: TRBJ1-1; abundance: -
CDR3aa: CASSEYHGDTRNTEAFF; v_gene: TRBV10-1; j_gene: TRBJ1-1; abundance: -
CDR3aa: CASTVGWNTGELFF; v_gene: TRBV19; j_gene: TRBJ2-2; abundance: -
CDR3aa: CASSLLGGAAEQFF; v_gene: TRBV5-4; j_gene: TRBJ2-1; abundance: -
CDR3aa: CASSWAGRGGSDTQYF; v_gene: TRBV11-3; j_gene: TRBJ2-3; abundance: -
CDR3aa: CSVESGGTEAFF; v_gene: TRBV29-1; j_gene: TRBJ1-1; abundance: -
CDR3aa: CATDGSSTDTQYF; v_gene: TRBV28; j_gene: TRBJ2-3; abundance: -
CDR3aa: CASKGSTYEQYF; v_gene: TRBV6-5; j_gene: TRBJ2-7; abundance: -
CDR3aa: CASSPKSGGPGETQYF; v_gene: TRBV18; j_gene: TRBJ2-5; abundance: once
CDR3aa: CASSQAWDSYNSPLHF; v_gene: TRBV4-2; j_gene: TRBJ1-6; abundance: -
CDR3aa: CASSQLDYNSPLHF; v_gene: TRBV19; j_gene: TRBJ1-6; abundance: -
CDR3aa: CASSSGAGGYTF; v_gene: TRBV28; j_gene: TRBJ1-2; abundance: -
CDR3aa: CASSLQVGNAANTGELFF; v_gene: TRBV7-6; j_gene: TRBJ2-2; abundance: -
CDR3aa: CASSLVAGMGSPLHF; v_gene: TRBV5-8; j_gene: TRBJ1-6; abundance: -
CDR3aa: CATGTSGYNEQFF; v_gene: TRBV19; j_gene: TRBJ2-1; abundance: -
CDR3aa: CASPPRPGDGYTF; v_gene: TRBV18; j_gene: TRBJ1-2; abundance: once
CDR3aa: CASLNEKLFF; v_gene: TRBV6-5; j_gene: TRBJ1-4; abundance: -
CDR3aa: CASSRDRGTEAFF; v_gene: TRBV7-7; j_gene: TRBJ1-1; abundance: -
CDR3aa: CAWARQPNSPSF; v_gene: TRBV30; j_gene: TRBJ2-4; abundance: -
CDR3aa: CASSSNTGRGSPLHF; v_gene: TRBV6-6; j_gene: TRBJ1-6; abundance: -
CDR3aa: CASSPETSGAQETQYF; v_gene: TRBV7-6; j_gene: TRBJ2-5; abundance: once
CDR3aa: CASSAHGPTGRELFF; v_gene: TRBV9; j_gene: TRBJ2-2; abundance: -
CDR3aa: CASSAGGRTGELFF; v_gene: TRBV7-9; j_gene: TRBJ2-2; abundance: -
CDR3aa: CASSDEGQPQHF; v_gene: TRBV2; j_gene: TRBJ1-5; abundance: few
CDR3aa: CASSPRRTGGRGANVLTF; v_gene: TRBV11-2; j_gene: TRBJ2-6; abundance: -
CDR3aa: CASSIQTTNEKLFF; v_gene: TRBV7-9; j_gene: TRBJ1-4; abundance: -
CDR3aa: CSASRVYEQYF; v_gene: TRBV20-1; j_gene: TRBJ2-7; abundance: -
CDR3aa: CASSRNRGRQPQHF; v_gene: TRBV28; j_gene: TRBJ1-5; abundance: few
CDR3aa: CASSFGGGAREQFF; v_gene: TRBV7-2; j_gene: TRBJ2-1; abundance: -
CDR3aa: CASSLGTSRGDTQYF; v_gene: TRBV7-2; j_gene: TRBJ2-3; abundance: -
CDR3aa: CASSLDDSPLHF; v_gene: TRBV7-9; j_gene: TRBJ1-6; abundance: -
CDR3aa: CASSEALALLTF; v_gene: TRBV6-1; j_gene: TRBJ1-2; abundance: -
CDR3aa: CASSSGLIQETQYF; v_gene: TRBV5-1; j_gene: TRBJ2-5; abundance: -
CDR3aa: CSVLRGGVGTEAFF; v_gene: TRBV29-1; j_gene: TRBJ1-1; abundance: -
CDR3aa: CASRELAGGAGELFF; v_gene: TRBV2; j_gene: TRBJ2-2; abundance: -
CDR3aa: CASSVVETTEAFF; v_gene: TRBV2; j_gene: TRBJ1-1; abundance: -
CDR3aa: CAISESGVVTEAFF; v_gene: TRBV10-3; j_gene: TRBJ1-1; abundance: -
CDR3aa: CASSYGTARKETQYF; v_gene: TRBV6-5; j_gene: TRBJ2-5; abundance: once
CDR3aa: CSVVGQGNQPQHF; v_gene: TRBV29-1; j_gene: TRBJ1-5; abundance: -
CDR3aa: CASSRNQGSNQPQHF; v_gene: TRBV4-1; j_gene: TRBJ1-5; abundance: once
CDR3aa: CASSQPGQLYEQYF; v_gene: TRBV4-1; j_gene: TRBJ2-7; abundance: once
CDR3aa: CAISGNPGQASISGANVLTF; v_gene: TRBV10-3; j_gene: TRBJ2-6; abundance: -
CDR3aa: CASSPKETGTGELFF; v_gene: TRBV5-1; j_gene: TRBJ2-2; abundance: -
CDR3aa: CASSRQGTNNQPQHF; v_gene: TRBV18; j_gene: TRBJ1-5; abundance: -
CDR3aa: CASSYTMGTDQPQHF; v_gene: TRBV6-6; j_gene: TRBJ1-5; abundance: -
CDR3aa: CASSGGHQTPNSPLHF; v_gene: TRBV25-1; j_gene: TRBJ1-6; abundance: few
CDR3aa: CASSQVHRVETEAFF; v_gene: TRBV4-1; j_gene: TRBJ1-1; abundance: few
CDR3aa: CASSSRTGSNYGYTF; v_gene: TRBV6-6; j_gene: TRBJ1-2; abundance: -
CDR3aa: CASSFRDRGDHGYTF; v_gene: TRBV7-2; j_gene: TRBJ1-2; abundance: -